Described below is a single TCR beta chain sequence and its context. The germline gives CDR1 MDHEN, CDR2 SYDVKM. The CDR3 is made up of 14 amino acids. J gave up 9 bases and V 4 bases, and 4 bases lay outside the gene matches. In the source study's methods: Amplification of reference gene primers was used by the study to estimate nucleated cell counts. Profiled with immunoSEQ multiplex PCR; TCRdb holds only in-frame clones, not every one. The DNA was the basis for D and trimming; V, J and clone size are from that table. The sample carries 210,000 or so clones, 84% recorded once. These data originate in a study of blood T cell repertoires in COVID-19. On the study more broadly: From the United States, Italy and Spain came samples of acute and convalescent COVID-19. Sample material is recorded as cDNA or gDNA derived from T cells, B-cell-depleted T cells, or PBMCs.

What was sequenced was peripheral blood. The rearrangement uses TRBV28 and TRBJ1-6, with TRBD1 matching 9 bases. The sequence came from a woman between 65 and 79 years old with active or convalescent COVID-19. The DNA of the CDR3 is TGTGCCAGCAGTTCTACAGGGGGCGTTTCACCCCTCCACTTT. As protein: CASSSTGGVSPLHF.